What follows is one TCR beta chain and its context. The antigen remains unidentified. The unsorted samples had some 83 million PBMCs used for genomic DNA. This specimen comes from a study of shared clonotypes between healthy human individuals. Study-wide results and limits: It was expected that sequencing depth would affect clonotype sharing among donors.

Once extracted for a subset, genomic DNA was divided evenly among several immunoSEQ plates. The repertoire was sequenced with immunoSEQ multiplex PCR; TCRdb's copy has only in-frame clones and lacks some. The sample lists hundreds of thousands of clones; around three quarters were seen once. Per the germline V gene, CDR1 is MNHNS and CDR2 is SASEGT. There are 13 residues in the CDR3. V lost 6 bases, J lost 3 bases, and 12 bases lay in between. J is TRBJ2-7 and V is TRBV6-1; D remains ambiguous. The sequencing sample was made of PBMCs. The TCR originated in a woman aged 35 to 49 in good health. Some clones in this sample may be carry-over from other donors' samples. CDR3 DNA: TGTGCCAGCAGAGTCACAAACAGCTACGAGCAGTACTTC. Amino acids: CASRVTNSYEQYF.